The present TCR beta chain was sequenced within a study of beta chain features in type 1 diabetes (dated by TCRdb to the late 2010s). In the study overall: Mean age, gender distribution, total cell number and subset yield were not different between patients and healthy donors. A total of some 110 million sorted cells were examined across all samples, and the number of cells per subset was strongly correlated with RNA yield. In the study, TCRB repertoires of sorted circulating CD4+ T cell subsets from recently diagnosed type 1 diabetes patients were compared with those of matched healthy donors. Whereas all 28 donors provided naive and central memory subsets, regulatory and stem cell-like memory subsets were isolated from just 8 patients and roughly 8 healthy donors.

The entire isolated RNA was reverse transcribed using the High Capacity cDNA Reverse Transcription Kit, and thus expressed TCRB transcripts were sequenced. Deep immunoSEQ sequencing was performed on naive, central memory and regulatory T cell samples, with an average of around 3.5 million total reads per sample. Sorted cells were lysed in RLT buffer, and RNA was extracted using DNase-treated RNeasy Micro or Mini kits according to cell number. Each cell subset was processed separately to prevent cross-contamination, with patient and healthy donor samples processed together. Using the immunoSEQ multiplex PCR, TCRB sequences were amplified from cDNA into 87-bp fragments spanning the CDR3 region. The amplicons were sequenced using the Illumina HiSeq platform. The study's own analysis went as follows. Synthetic template baselines were used to correct PCR bias computationally, reads within Hamming distance 2 were collapsed, and singletons that could not be merged were discarded. Reads were aligned to IMGT to assign V, D and J genes, CDR3 length, and insertions or deletions at six rearrangement sites. Within each subset, clonotype counts were normalized to the number of sorted cells before true diversity and Gini coefficients were calculated with the tcR R package. The overlap coefficient, calculated on TCRB nucleotide sequences, was used to quantify repertoire sharing. TCRdb provides this immuneACCESS table in a form limited to in-frame rearrangements. Some clones are lacking; in checked studies, under half of them reflect an unresolved V gene, and why the rest are absent is not known. V and J calls and clone size are those listed in that table; D and trimming were worked out from the DNA. Within this sample are some 150,000 clones, with about 13% of them counted one time only. Around 1.4% of the sample is taken by the ten largest.

Each donor gave one peripheral blood draw, averaging about 100 mL, which was collected into heparinised tubes. Using a panel that included CD45RO, CCR7, CD25, CD127, CD95 and CD27, naive, central memory, regulatory and stem cell-like memory CD4+ T cells were sorted on a BD FACSAria II. Every sorted population had a purity above 95%. PBMCs were separated immediately by Lymphoprep density gradient centrifugation and were stained directly, without being cultured. Samples were stained and sorted in pairs, with one healthy donor and one patient per experiment, so that batch effects were minimized. Here is what the overall study found, with its caveats: Because cDNA was sequenced instead of genomic DNA, activated cells with high expression could be over-represented, although the groups did not differ in activation or CD3 levels. Naive, central memory and regulatory TCRB repertoires appeared more similar among patients than among healthy donors. Only small numbers of individuals were included in the HLA sub-analyses, which left unresolved whether HLA type had any influence on TCRB rearrangement. PCR might favor shorter templates, but patient and control samples were amplified and corrected together, so any skew would affect both groups equally. At VDJ recombination sites, type 1 diabetes patients had fewer insertions and more deleted nucleotides, which implies abnormalities in thymic rearrangement. In all four CD4+ subsets, TCRB CDR3 length was moderately but significantly shorter in type 1 diabetes patients.

The germline V gene encodes CDR1 LNHDA and CDR2 SQIVND (reference sequence). The CDR3 covers 14 residues, taking in both the cysteine and the phenylalanine. This entry keeps only the CDR3 DNA: 42 bases, framed from base 1. Trimming costs V 1 base and J 6 bases, and their ends lie 7 bases apart. Notes on this clone: No cognate antigen has been identified for it. The sample holds no much larger clone one base away, and base qualities are not on file.

This sequence uses TRBV19 and TRBJ1-6; no D segment can be confidently identified. This clonotype was obtained from a man in his late teens or twenties with type 1 diabetes. The sample taken for sequencing was central memory CD4+ T cells from blood. The bases are TGTGCCAGTAGTATAGGTCGGGGTAATTCACCCCTCCACTTT. Protein translation: CASSIGRGNSPLHF.